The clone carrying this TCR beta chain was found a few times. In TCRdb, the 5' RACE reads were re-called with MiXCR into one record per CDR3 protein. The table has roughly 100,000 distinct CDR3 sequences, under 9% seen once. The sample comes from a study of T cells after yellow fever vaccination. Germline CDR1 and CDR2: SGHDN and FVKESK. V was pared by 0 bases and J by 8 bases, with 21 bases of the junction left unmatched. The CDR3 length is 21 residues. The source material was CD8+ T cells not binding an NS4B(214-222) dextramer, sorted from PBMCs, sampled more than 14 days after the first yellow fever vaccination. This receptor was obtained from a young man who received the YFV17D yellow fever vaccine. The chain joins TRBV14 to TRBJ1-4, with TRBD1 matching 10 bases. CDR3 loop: CASSQENSLGTGAMFGEKLFF. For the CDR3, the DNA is TGTGCCAGCAGCCAAGAAAATTCACTTGGGACAGGGGCGATGTTTGGAGAAAAACTGTTTTTT. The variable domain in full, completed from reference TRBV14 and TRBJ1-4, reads EAGVTQFPSHSVIEKGQTVTLRCDPISGHDNLYWYRRVMGKEIKFLLHFVKESKQDESGMPNNRFLAERTGGTYSTLKVQPAELEDSGVYFCASSQENSLGTGAMFGEKLFFGSGTQLSVL.